These 22 T cell receptor beta chains were all obtained from the same sample, sequenced in a study of identical twins. In TCRdb, the 5' RACE reads were re-called with MiXCR into one record per CDR3 protein. The repertoire holds around 650,000 distinct CDR3 sequences, with 7% to 7.5% as singletons. The same sample was also used in a study of yellow fever vaccine responses in identical twins.

The sequenced material came from PBMCs. The receptors stem from a woman between 18 and 29 years old in good health.

This clonotype was detected ten times or more. V gene TRBV11-2 combines with J gene TRBJ2-7; the D gene is possibly TRBD1 (6 bases). The CDR3 length is 14 residues. The ends were cut back, 3 bases at V and 2 bases at J, with 11 bases in the middle. In germline, CDR1 is SGHAT, CDR2 FQNNGV. The CDR3 loop reads CASSLQGYTYEQYV. The CDR3 DNA is TGTGCCAGCAGCTTGCAGGGGTACACCTACGAGCAGTACGTC.

The rearrangement uses TRBV5-1 and TRBJ2-7; D possibly corresponds to TRBD2 (6 bases). V was cut by 4 bases and J by 0 bases, with 11 bases left in between. This CDR3 comprises 14 residues. CDR1 is SGHRS, CDR2 YFSETQ, per germline. The DNA for the CDR3 is TGCGCCAGCAGCGCCGGGGGACCCTCCTACGAGCAGTACTTC. It translates to CASSAGGPSYEQYF.

This clonotype occurred many times. The CDR3 sequence: CASSSGMARDIQYF. CDR3 bases: TGTGCCAGCAGCTCCGGGATGGCGAGGGACATTCAGTACTTC. The genes are TRBV7-8 and TRBJ2-4, with a tentative D call TRBD2 (5 bases). Between the trimmed V and J ends, which lost 4 bases and 8 bases, there was a span of 15 bases. CDR1 and CDR2 (germline): SGHVS, FQNEAQ. The CDR3 covers 14 residues.

This clonotype was detected only a few times. This sequence joins TRBV24-1 and TRBJ2-5, with 12 bases fitting TRBD1. Germline loops: CDR1 KGHDR, CDR2 SFDVKD. This CDR3 has 14 amino acids. Germline trimming cut 4 bases from V and 7 bases from J; bases unmatched to any gene: 3. In DNA, the CDR3 is TGTGCCACCAGTGACCCGGGACAGGGGGCGACCCAGTACTTC. Protein: CATSDPGQGATQYF.

This clonotype was detected only a few times. The chain links TRBV24-1 to TRBJ2-1; weak D call: TRBD1 (5 bases). The CDR3 runs to 15 residues. The germline V gene encodes CDR1 KGHDR and CDR2 SFDVKD. V lost 7 bases and J 0 bases, leaving 12 bases between the germline ends. The CDR3 protein is CATSYQGSSYNEQFF. The DNA of the CDR3 is TGTGCCACCAGCTATCAGGGAAGCTCCTACAATGAGCAGTTCTTC.

This clonotype was picked up many times. The V call is TRBV7-2, the J call TRBJ2-1, with TRBD2 matching 7 bases. V shed 5 bases, J shed 4 bases, and the junction held 11 bases outside the gene matches. There are 16 residues in the CDR3. Germline V CDR1 and CDR2: SGHTA, FQGNSA. The CDR3 sequence is CASSPRGDYPYNEQFF. The CDR3, as DNA: TGTGCCAGCAGCCCACGGGGGGACTACCCTTACAATGAGCAGTTCTTC. Filled out from reference TRBV7-2 and TRBJ2-1, the complete variable domain reads GAGVSQSPSNKVTEKGKDVELRCDPISGHTALYWYRQSLGQGLEFLIYFQGNSAPDKSGLPSDRFSAERTGGSVSTLTIQRTQQEDSAVYLCASSPRGDYPYNEQFFGPGTRLTVL.

The chain uses TRBV24-1 and TRBJ2-1, with TRBD2 identical over 9 bases. Unmatched junction bases numbered 11, after V lost 2 bases and J lost 4 bases. Germline V gives CDR1 KGHDR, CDR2 SFDVKD. The CDR3 runs 18 residues. The CDR3 sequence is CATSDSTAGGGLYNEQFF. The CDR3 nucleotides read TGTGCCACCAGTGATTCCACGGCGGGAGGGGGCTTATACAATGAGCAGTTCTTC.

This sequence joins TRBV12-3 or TRBV12-4 and TRBJ2-1; 15 bases map to TRBD2. The CDR3 length is 20 residues. The V and J ends lost 0 bases and 3 bases, in that order; junction bases with no gene match: 9. The CDR3 region is CASSLAGYRTSGGGYNEQFF. The CDR3 DNA sequence: TGTGCCAGCAGTTTAGCCGGCTATCGGACTAGCGGGGGGGGCTACAATGAGCAGTTCTTC.

This clonotype was picked up a small number of times. This chain connects TRBV9 to TRBJ2-3; the match to TRBD2 covers 8 bases. This CDR3 contains 17 residues. Germline loops: CDR1 SGDLS, CDR2 YYNGEE. Losses at the gene ends were 4 bases for V and 4 bases for J; bases not matched to a gene: 14. The CDR3 loop is CASSSSIAGGRSDTQYF. The DNA of the CDR3 is TGTGCCAGCAGCTCTAGTATTGCGGGCGGGAGGTCAGATACGCAGTATTTT. Complete variable domain (other parts from reference TRBV9 and TRBJ2-3): DSGVTQTPKHLITATGQRVTLRCSPRSGDLSVYWYQQSLDQGLQFLIQYYNGEERAKGNILERFSAQQFPDLHSELNLSSLELGDSALYFCASSSSIAGGRSDTQYFGPGTRLTVL.

The gene calls are TRBV2 and TRBJ2-5; D may be TRBD1 (5 bases). CDR3 length: 14 residues. The V end lost 6 bases, the J end lost 0 bases, and 11 bases lay between the germline ends. Germline V gives CDR1 SNHLY, CDR2 FYNNEI. CDR3 sequence reads: CASSRDSNQETQYF. CDR3 DNA: TGTGCCAGCAGCCGTGACAGCAACCAAGAGACCCAGTACTTC. Supplemented by reference TRBV2 and TRBJ2-5, the full variable domain reads EPEVTQTPSHQVTQMGQEVILRCVPISNHLYFYWYRQILGQKVEFLVSFYNNEISEKSEIFDDQFSVERPDGSNFTLKIRSTKLEDSAMYFCASSRDSNQETQYFGPGTRLLVL.

The chain recombines TRBV12-3 or TRBV12-4 with TRBJ1-2; possibly TRBD1 for D (5 bases). Trimming left V 7 bases short and J 4 bases short, with 16 bases between. CDR3 size: 14 residues. CDR3 bases: TGTGCCAGCAATGGACAATCTCTCGGCTATGGCTACACCTTC. Residues: CASNGQSLGYGYTF.

The V and J genes are TRBV12-3 or TRBV12-4 and TRBJ2-1; D perhaps matches TRBD1 (7 bases). V lost 9 bases to trimming and J lost 3 bases, with 15 bases between them. This CDR3 has 14 residues. CDR3 nucleotides: TGTGCCAGTTGGACGCGGGACAGCTACAATGAGCAGTTCTTC. This sequence encodes CASWTRDSYNEQFF.

Comment on this clonotype: It may be a read error: a sequence one base away is much more abundant. The V and J genes are TRBV29-1 and TRBJ2-3; D is possibly TRBD1 or TRBD2 (5 bases each). Germline CDR1 SQVTM, CDR2 ANQGSEA. The ends were cut back, 0 bases at V and 1 base at J, with 14 bases in the middle. The CDR3 consists of 16 residues. CDR3 in amino acids: CSVEDHRGRGTDTQYF. Here the CDR3 DNA reads TGCAGCGTTGAAGATCACCGGGGCAGGGGCACAGATACGCAGTATTTT.

J is TRBJ2-3 and V is TRBV12-3 or TRBV12-4, with D perhaps TRBD1 or TRBD2 (6 bases each). This CDR3 region has 16 residues. Trimming took 0 bases from V and 6 from J, leaving 16 bases between them. As DNA, the CDR3 is TGTGCCAGCAGTTTAGCGTCGGGGGCAAGGGGGGATACGCAGTATTTT. It yields the protein CASSLASGARGDTQYF.

There are a few counts of this clonotype. The V gene is TRBV15, the J gene TRBJ2-1, with 8 bases identical to TRBD2. Per germline, CDR1 LNHNV and CDR2 YYDKDF (reference sequence). Trimming took 5 bases from V and 8 from J; bases not matched to a gene: 11. The CDR3 extends over 15 amino acids. The CDR3 protein is CATSQISGASDEQFF. The CDR3 region has the DNA TGTGCCACCAGCCAGATTAGCGGGGCCAGCGATGAGCAGTTCTTC.

This clonotype was observed at least ten times. V is TRBV28 and J is TRBJ2-1; D possibly corresponds to TRBD2 (5 bases). Per the germline V gene, CDR1 is MDHEN and CDR2 is SYDVKM. CDR3 length equals 12 residues. With 4 bases removed from V and 8 bases from J, the gap between germline ends came to 9 bases. CDR3 DNA: TGTGCCAGCAGTTCGGGTAGCGATGAGCAGTTCTTC. The encoded protein is CASSSGSDEQFF.

This clonotype was observed a few times. The chain has TRBV20-1 and TRBJ2-2; perhaps TRBD1 as D (6 bases). CDR1 and CDR2 (germline): DFQATT, SNEGSKA (reference sequence). The CDR3 extends over 13 amino acids. V lost 7 bases and J lost 2, with 11 bases in between. CDR3 amino acids: CSGRGGNTGELFF. In DNA form, the CDR3 reads TGCAGTGGGCGTGGGGGCAACACCGGGGAGCTGTTTTTT.

This chain joins TRBV19 and TRBJ2-6; D perhaps matches TRBD1 (6 bases). V was clipped by 9 bases and J by 0 bases, with 12 bases between them. Germline V CDR1 and CDR2: LNHDA, SQIVND (reference sequence). The CDR3 runs 15 residues. The CDR3 protein is CASGQYPSGANVLTF. Written as DNA, the CDR3 is TGTGCCAGCGGACAGTACCCCTCTGGGGCCAACGTCCTGACTTTC.

The V and J genes are TRBV7-9 and TRBJ2-1, with unresolved D. Germline V gene data show CDR1 as SEHNR and CDR2 as FQNEAQ (reference sequence). Trimming pared 4 bases from V and 10 bases from J, leaving 8 bases between. This CDR3 has 11 amino acids. DNA of the CDR3: TGTGCCAGCAGCTCCTCCGGGGAGCAGTTCTTC. Translation: CASSSSGEQFF.

The chain carries TRBV29-1 and TRBJ2-1; tentatively, D is TRBD2 (6 bases). CDR3 length: 12 residues. Trimming removed 3 bases from V and 5 bases from J, with 8 bases in between. Germline V gene sequence: CDR1 SQVTM, CDR2 ANQGSEA. The DNA for the CDR3 is TGCAGCGTTGATGGCGGGAACAATGAGCAGTTCTTC. This encodes CSVDGGNNEQFF.

The chain employs TRBV6-4 and TRBJ2-3; D is uncertain. The CDR3 is 15 residues long. V dropped 2 bases and J dropped 7 bases, with 16 bases sitting between them. CDR1 and CDR2 (germline): MRHNA, SNTAGT. CDR3 sequence (DNA): TGTGCCAGCAGTGACCGTATGCCCTACTTTTATACGCAGTATTTT. It specifies CASSDRMPYFYTQYF.

This clonotype came up many times. J is TRBJ2-5 and V is TRBV10-1; D remains ambiguous. From germline, CDR1 is WNHNN and CDR2 SYGVQD (reference sequence). CDR3 length: 13 residues. The V end lost 4 bases, the J end lost 1 base, and 7 bases lay between the germline ends. In DNA form, the CDR3 reads TGCGCCAGCAGTGCGGGTCTCCAAGAGACCCAGTACTTC. Its translation: CASSAGLQETQYF.